The 5 T cell receptor beta chains reported below all come from one sample, sequenced in a study of blood T cells in healthy people across ages. The second PCR ran about 6 to 11 cycles with a sample-barcoded 5' primer and J-beta primers. TCRdb re-called the 5' RACE reads through MiXCR, storing one row per CDR3 protein. Seen here are 650,000 to 1,000,000 distinct CDR3 sequences, less than 60% observed once, and the top ten hold 18%. Sample: blood. The receptors here all came from a man aged 80 or over in good health.

There are many counts of this clonotype. The genes are TRBV5-1 and TRBJ2-7, with TRBD1 identical over 9 bases. Germline CDR1 SGHRS, CDR2 YFSETQ. The CDR3 has 15 amino acids. V was pared by 0 bases and J by 1 base, with 2 bases of the junction left unmatched. The CDR3 protein is CASSLEGQGSYEQYF. The CDR3 DNA follows: TGCGCCAGCAGCTTGGAAGGACAGGGGTCCTACGAGCAGTACTTC.

This clonotype turned up a few times. A much bigger clone sits one base away, suggesting this may be a read error. The rearrangement joins TRBV29-1 to TRBJ2-7; TRBD2 matches 7 bases. This CDR3 comprises 15 residues. CDR1 SQVTM and CDR2 ANQGSEA come from the germline V gene. V lost 0 bases, J lost 7 bases, and 12 bases stayed unmatched. The CDR3 nucleotides are TGCAGCGTTGAAGATCGGGGAGGGGAGTACAATGAGCAGTACTTC. Its translation is CSVEDRGGEYNEQYF.

This clonotype occurred a few times. J is TRBJ2-1 and V is TRBV20-1, with TRBD2 identical over 11 bases. The germline gives CDR1 DFQATT, CDR2 SNEGSKA (reference sequence). This CDR3 region has 16 residues. The trim removed 5 bases at V and 10 bases at J, leaving 16 bases unmatched. CDR3: CSAETSGTQQFIEQFF. The CDR3, as DNA: TGCAGTGCTGAGACTAGCGGGACCCAGCAGTTCATCGAGCAGTTCTTC.

J is TRBJ2-7 and V is TRBV28; TRBD2 is a possible D gene (6 bases). Trimming took off 6 bases at V and 0 bases at J, with 15 bases between the two ends. The germline V gene encodes CDR1 MDHEN and CDR2 SYDVKM. The CDR3 has 15 residues. Here the CDR3 DNA reads TGTGCCAGCAGGGCTATGGACGGGAGCTCCTACGAGCAGTACTTC. This sequence encodes CASRAMDGSSYEQYF. The whole variable domain, remainder taken from reference TRBV28 and TRBJ2-7, is DVKVTQSSRYLVKRTGEKVFLECVQDMDHENMFWYRQDPGLGLRLIYFSYDVKMKEKGDIPEGYSVSREKKERFSLILESASTNQTSMYLCASRAMDGSSYEQYFGPGTRLTVT.

This clonotype was counted a few times. V is TRBV7-2 and J is TRBJ1-4; D call uncertain. Germline assignment: CDR1 SGHTA and CDR2 FQGNSA. The CDR3 spans 16 residues. V was trimmed by 5 bases and J by 1 base, leaving 14 bases between them. The CDR3 region has the DNA TGTGCCAGCAGCACCAGGCTAGCGGGAACTAATGAAAAACTGTTTTTT. Translating gives CASSTRLAGTNEKLFF.